These T cell receptor beta chains were read from a single sample in a study of HIV-infected patients and healthy controls. Each CDR3 protein is one row after TCRdb ran MiXCR on the 5' RACE reads. The table includes about 10,000 distinct CDR3 sequences, roughly 5.6% detected once. Sequencing was performed on blood, taken during antiretroviral therapy. These TCRs come from an adult with HIV infection. The donor label of this sample is uncertain. Both conserved end residues are part of each CDR3. A D gene is named only where the DNA matches it firmly. The listing skips clone size in some rows; elsewhere it reads once, few, many or a size class.

d_call j_call clone_size v_call cdr3_aa cdr3_nt
NA TRBJ1-3 NA TRBV12-3/TRBV12-4 CASRGRADTIYF TGTGCCAGCAGGGGTAGGGCGGACACCATATATTTT
TRBD2 TRBJ2-5 many TRBV11-2 CASSLTPGLELETQYF TGTGCCAGCAGCTTAACCCCCGGACTAGAATTGGAGACCCAGTACTTC
NA TRBJ1-2 NA TRBV12-3/TRBV12-4 CASSLLDGYTF TGTGCCAGCAGTTTGCTTGATGGCTACACCTTC
NA TRBJ1-5 medium-sized TRBV7-2 CASSLARLQPQHF TGTGCCAGCAGCTTAGCACGACTTCAGCCCCAGCATTTT
TRBD1 TRBJ1-1 many TRBV29-1 CSVRGGQLNTEAFF TGCAGCGTTAGAGGGGGACAGCTGAACACTGAAGCTTTCTTT
NA TRBJ2-7 NA TRBV4-1 CASSQEVLYEQYF TGCGCCAGCAGCCAAGAAGTCCTATACGAGCAGTACTTC
NA TRBJ1-1 many TRBV29-1 CSVDPGLEGEAFF TGCAGCGTTGATCCAGGCCTGGAAGGGGAAGCTTTCTTT
NA TRBJ1-1 many TRBV11-2 CASSLVGAFEAFF TGTGCCAGCAGCTTAGTGGGGGCCTTTGAAGCTTTCTTT
TRBD2 TRBJ2-3 medium-sized TRBV2 CASTKASGRATDTQYF TGTGCCAGCACTAAAGCCAGCGGGAGGGCCACAGATACGCAGTATTTT
NA TRBJ2-3 NA TRBV5-1 CASSSGEGMGTDTQYF TGCGCCAGCAGCTCCGGCGAGGGAATGGGCACAGATACGCAGTATTTT
NA TRBJ2-3 many TRBV30 CAWSVGHTQYF TGTGCCTGGAGTGTAGGACATACGCAGTATTTT
NA TRBJ1-1 many TRBV11-2 CASSFAGWGNTEAFF TGTGCCAGCAGCTTCGCCGGATGGGGAAACACTGAAGCTTTCTTT
TRBD1 TRBJ2-1 NA TRBV24-1 CATSDFKAGGDEQFF TGTGCCACCAGTGATTTTAAGGCAGGGGGCGATGAGCAGTTCTTC
NA TRBJ2-1 many TRBV10-1 CASSDELGNYNEQFF TGCGCCAGCAGTGACGAGCTGGGGAACTACAATGAGCAGTTCTTC
NA TRBJ1-4 few TRBV19 CATAATVGYEKLFF TGTGCCACCGCTGCGACAGTCGGGTATGAAAAACTGTTTTTT
TRBD1 TRBJ2-5 many TRBV12-3/TRBV12-4 CASSPGQGMEETQYF TGTGCCAGCAGCCCGGGACAGGGGATGGAAGAGACCCAGTACTTC
TRBD2 TRBJ2-3 many TRBV9 CASSAYSGRASADTQYF TGTGCCAGCAGCGCCTATAGCGGGAGGGCCAGCGCAGATACGCAGTATTTT
TRBD1 TRBJ1-1 NA TRBV12-3/TRBV12-4 CAINRQGGAEAFF TGTGCCATAAACCGACAGGGTGGGGCTGAAGCTTTCTTT
NA TRBJ1-1 many TRBV19 CASSIPQAMNTEAFF TGTGCCAGTAGTATACCCCAGGCCATGAACACTGAAGCTTTCTTT
NA TRBJ1-5 many TRBV19 CASTPDSNQPQHF TGTGCCAGTACCCCAGATAGCAATCAGCCCCAGCATTTT
TRBD1 TRBJ1-1 many TRBV29-1 CSVAGTDRTEAFF TGCAGCGTGGCCGGGACAGATCGAACTGAAGCTTTCTTT
NA TRBJ1-2 NA TRBV20-1 CSAKQVFYVGYTF TGCAGTGCGAAACAGGTCTTCTATGTAGGCTACACCTTC
TRBD2 TRBJ2-3 many TRBV20-1 CSAHSPGLAGGGDGTDTQYF TGCAGTGCCCATTCCCCGGGACTAGCGGGAGGAGGCGACGGGACAGATACGCAGTATTTT
TRBD2 TRBJ2-7 many TRBV6-2/TRBV6-3 CASSYTTSGSSYEQYF TGTGCCAGCAGTTATACGACTAGCGGGAGCTCCTACGAGCAGTACTTC
TRBD1 TRBJ2-5 few TRBV7-3 CASKRTGGLGETQYF TGTGCCAGCAAAAGGACAGGGGGCTTAGGGGAGACCCAGTACTTC
NA TRBJ1-1 many TRBV9 CASSPSQMSTEAFF TGTGCCAGCAGCCCTAGTCAAATGTCGACTGAAGCTTTCTTT
TRBD2 TRBJ2-3 NA TRBV19 CASSMGAAGGDTQYF TGTGCCAGTAGTATGGGCGCAGCGGGAGGAGATACGCAGTATTTT
NA TRBJ1-2 NA TRBV5-1 CASSLAKRGYTF TGCGCCAGCAGCTTGGCAAAGAGAGGCTACACCTTC
TRBD2 TRBJ2-1 NA TRBV19 CASSVRPGQASSGRMDEQFF TGTGCCAGTAGTGTAAGACCGGGACAGGCCTCTAGCGGGAGAATGGATGAGCAGTTCTTC
NA TRBJ2-5 once TRBV2 CASSEATQYQETQYF TGTGCCAGCAGTGAAGCGACACAGTACCAAGAGACCCAGTACTTC
NA TRBJ1-5 many TRBV5-4 CASSLMGDSNQPQHF TGTGCCAGCAGCTTGATGGGGGATAGCAATCAGCCCCAGCATTTT
TRBD1 TRBJ2-2 many TRBV12-3/TRBV12-4 CASRGQGGGELFF TGTGCCAGCAGAGGACAGGGCGGCGGGGAGCTGTTTTTT
NA TRBJ2-3 NA TRBV7-2 CASSFNGLGTDTQYF TGTGCCAGCAGCTTTAATGGCCTAGGCACAGATACGCAGTATTTT
NA TRBJ1-2 many TRBV3-1 CASSQEEAGVAYGYTF TGTGCCAGCAGCCAAGAGGAAGCAGGGGTTGCCTATGGCTACACCTTC
NA TRBJ2-2 many TRBV7-2 CASSSQGTGELFF TGTGCCAGCAGCTCACAGGGCACCGGGGAGCTGTTTTTT
TRBD1 TRBJ1-5 NA TRBV12-3/TRBV12-4 CASRPDRANQPQHF TGTGCCAGCAGACCGGACAGGGCGAATCAGCCCCAGCATTTT
NA TRBJ1-4 many TRBV20-1 CSGRDATNEKLFF TGCAGTGGTCGGGATGCAACTAATGAAAAACTGTTTTTT
NA TRBJ2-2 many TRBV10-3 CAISETIQKNTGELFF TGTGCCATCAGTGAGACGATACAGAAGAACACCGGGGAGCTGTTTTTT
NA TRBJ2-1 medium-sized TRBV3-2 CASSTRTSGLPNEQFF TGTGCCAGCAGCACTCGGACTAGCGGACTTCCCAATGAGCAGTTCTTC
NA TRBJ1-6 many TRBV7-9 CASSLTTVNSPLHF TGTGCCAGCAGCCTGACGACAGTTAATTCACCCCTCCACTTT
NA TRBJ2-3 many TRBV30 CAWSPLARTDTQYF TGTGCCTGGAGCCCCCTGGCCCGCACAGATACGCAGTATTTT
NA TRBJ2-1 many TRBV28 CASSLVKGSGSNEQFF TGTGCCAGCAGTCTGGTTAAGGGGTCGGGATCGAATGAGCAGTTCTTC
TRBD1 TRBJ1-1 NA TRBV19 CASSRGDRTAFF TGTGCCAGTAGTAGAGGGGACAGAACGGCTTTCTTT
NA TRBJ2-3 NA TRBV27 CASSLWGTSTDTQYF TGTGCCAGCAGTTTATGGGGTACTAGCACAGATACGCAGTATTTT
NA TRBJ1-5 medium-sized TRBV9 CASSVDLNQPQHF TGTGCCAGCAGCGTTGACCTCAATCAGCCCCAGCATTTT
NA TRBJ1-2 many TRBV7-8 CASSYTGYYGYTF TGTGCCAGCAGCTACACAGGGTACTATGGCTACACCTTC
NA TRBJ2-3 NA TRBV6-5 CASSRDISPPSTDTQYF TGTGCCAGCAGTCGGGACATCAGTCCGCCTAGCACAGATACGCAGTATTTT
NA TRBJ2-1 medium-sized TRBV29-1 CSVELPGDSSYNEQFF TGCAGCGTTGAGCTCCCAGGGGATAGCTCCTACAATGAGCAGTTCTTC
TRBD1 TRBJ1-1 many TRBV12-3/TRBV12-4 CASSFIPGQESLAFF TGTGCCAGCAGCTTCATACCGGGACAGGAATCCTTAGCTTTCTTT
NA TRBJ1-3 many TRBV6-6 CASSYSGVSGNTIYF TGTGCCAGCAGTTACTCCGGGGTATCTGGAAACACCATATATTTT
NA TRBJ2-7 many TRBV3-1 CASSQARAHEQYF TGTGCCAGCAGCCAAGCTAGGGCCCACGAGCAGTACTTC
NA TRBJ2-5 many TRBV20-1 CSARTIKETQYF TGCAGTGCCAGGACCATCAAAGAGACCCAGTACTTC
NA TRBJ2-3 many TRBV5-1 CASSFQGYDTDTQYF TGCGCCAGCAGCTTCCAGGGATACGACACAGATACGCAGTATTTT